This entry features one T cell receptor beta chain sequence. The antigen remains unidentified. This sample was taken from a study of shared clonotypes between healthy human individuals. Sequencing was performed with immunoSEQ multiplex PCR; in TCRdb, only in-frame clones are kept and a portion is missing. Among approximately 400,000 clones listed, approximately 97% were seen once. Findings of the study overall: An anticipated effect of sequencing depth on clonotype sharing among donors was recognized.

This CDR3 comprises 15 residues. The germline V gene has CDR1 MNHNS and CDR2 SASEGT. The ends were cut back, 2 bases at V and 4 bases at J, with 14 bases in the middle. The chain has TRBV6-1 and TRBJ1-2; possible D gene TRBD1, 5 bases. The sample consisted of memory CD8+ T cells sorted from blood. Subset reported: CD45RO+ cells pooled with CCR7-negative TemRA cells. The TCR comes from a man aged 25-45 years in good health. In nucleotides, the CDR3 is TGTGCCAGCAGTGAATACCCAGGGATTGGCTATGGCTACACCTTC. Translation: CASSEYPGIGYGYTF.